The sequence of this T cell receptor beta chain was determined in a study of T cells in Graves' hyperthyroidism and ophthalmopathy (dated by TCRdb to between 2018 and 2020). Study-wide context: Peripheral blood samples were taken at the time of initial diagnosis, prior to any treatment. To identify TCR V-J signatures that set the groups apart, the researchers used a discovery cohort of approximately 98 patients, made up of some 41 with Graves' ophthalmopathy and around 58 with stable Graves' hyperthyroidism. Prospective prediction of ophthalmopathy was tested in an independent validation cohort consisting of some 19 hyperthyroidism patients and approximately 16 patients who later progressed to ophthalmopathy. For training and testing, the roughly 100 patients in the discovery cohort were randomly divided in a 7:3 ratio. Thyroid tissue and blood T-cell repertoires from six Graves' hyperthyroidism patients were also compared in the study. After blood sampling, hyperthyroidism patients were treated with methimazole at a starting dose of 30 mg daily, and ophthalmopathy patients were treated with high-dose intravenous methylprednisolone. The paper describes TCR Vbeta CDR3 sequencing of 130 to 150 peripheral blood samples, made up of 43 ophthalmopathy patients, more than 70 hyperthyroidism patients and about 17 progressor patients. General findings and caveats noted by the study authors: Ophthalmopathy was separated from stable hyperthyroidism by a 13 V-J signature model, with over 85% sensitivity and about 81% specificity obtained in cross-validation and 80%/75% obtained in testing. In validation, the model predicted progression to ophthalmopathy a median of roughly 6.2 months before onset, with approximately 70% sensitivity and 72.22% specificity. Most expanded thyroid clonotypes (frequency above 0.001) were also detected in blood, suggesting blood repertoires may reflect thyroid immune responses. Sample size was not statistically predetermined, and blinding of investigators to group allocation was not performed.

Taken from the germline V gene, the CDR1 and CDR2 loops are SGHVS and FQNEAQ. The junction shows trimming of 5 bases on V and 10 bases on J, and the gene matches do not reach 12 bases of it. Taken from cysteine to phenylalanine, the CDR3 has 14 residues. The retained sequence is limited to the CDR3, 42 bases, with the frame set at the first base. TCR beta CDR3 regions were amplified from RNA transcripts. The TCR CDR3 was subjected to a first round of RT-PCR using the HTBI primer set and the Qiagen OneStep RT-PCR kit. A second multiplex PCR round built the libraries, followed by size selection and purification. The libraries were sequenced on an Illumina HiSeq2000 using paired-end 100 bp reads. The authors' pipeline ran thus. SOAPnuke was used to process the raw data, throwing out any read that contained adapters or uncalled bases, had a mean Phred below 15, or lacked an exact constant-primer or identifier match. High-quality paired reads were merged using COPE v1.2.5, and each unique nucleotide sequence was defined as a clonotype. MiTCR v1.1 was used to align clonotypes to the IMGT TRBV, TRBD and TRBJ reference segments. The analysis was restricted to V-J combinations with a frequency above 0.0001, which together covered 99.2% of the repertoires. A TCS score was defined as the ratio between F50 (clonal expansion) and ExV (chaos), using BLOSUM62-based TCRdist between CDR3 peptides within each V-J. Welch's t-statistics and random forest reduced 450 to 600 V-J features to 13, which were used in a naive Bayes classifier (R e1071). TCRdb reran the public reads through fastp at Q25 and MiXCR, keeping productive beta chains. Every entry covers one CDR3 protein and lists the most common genes and DNA from its rows. TCRdb, rather than the study authors, made the V and J calls. Present in this sample are some 560,000 distinct CDR3 sequences, approximately 14% of which were seen just once. The leading ten clones occupy around 13% of the sample.

Graves' hyperthyroidism was defined as stable when no progression to ophthalmopathy occurred over 18 months of follow-up. Hyperthyroidism patients were aged 18 to 65 years and newly diagnosed, with disease duration of less than 2 months. Patients with uncontrolled infections, other autoimmune diseases, pregnancy or lactation were excluded. Diagnoses were based on clinical symptoms, serum thyroxine and TRAb, thyroid ultrasound and orbital computed tomography. PBMCs were separated from under 11 ml of fresh peripheral blood using Ficoll-Paque density gradient centrifugation. Trizol reagent was used to extract total RNA, and RNA quality was then checked on an Agilent 2100 Bioanalyzer. For this clonotype: What this receptor recognizes is not known. One base away lies a much larger clone, so this may be a sequencing read error.

Sequenced sample: blood. The clonotype was recovered from a woman between 35 and 50 years old with Graves' hyperthyroidism. The V gene is TRBV7-8 and the J gene is TRBJ1-1; 8 central nucleotides agree with TRBD1. In nucleotide form, the sequence is TGTGCCAGCAGCCCCGGACAGGGATGGTCTGGAGCTTTCTTT. This translates into CASSPGQGWSGAFF.